These 25 T cell receptor beta chains share one sample of origin, sequenced in a study of beta chain features in type 1 diabetes. Since all of the isolated RNA was reverse transcribed, expressed TCRB transcripts were what got sequenced. Repertoires were generated with immunoSEQ multiplex PCR, while TCRdb's copy carries only in-frame clones and drops some. The data hold fewer than 900,000 clones, with about 17% observed a single time. Material: naive CD4+ T cells from blood. The receptor set was obtained from a young woman in good health.

The V call is TRBV9, the J call TRBJ2-1, with 8 bases lining up with TRBD2. Looked up from germline, CDR1 is SGDLS and CDR2 is YYNGEE. The J segment lost 10 bases and the V segment lost 4 bases, leaving 10 bases of the junction unmatched. The CDR3 covers 14 residues. The CDR3 loop reads CASSPRTSRSEQFF. DNA for the CDR3: TGTGCCAGCAGCCCACGGACTAGCCGTTCGGAGCAGTTCTTC.

The sample holds a few counts of this clone. This sequence joins TRBV19 and TRBJ1-2; D ambiguous. Germline lookup yields CDR1 LNHDA and CDR2 SQIVND (reference sequence). The CDR3 has 11 residues. V dropped 7 bases and J dropped 7 bases, with 10 bases sitting between them. CDR3 region: CASKAGSGYTF. CDR3 nucleotides: TGTGCCAGTAAGGCCGGGAGTGGCTACACCTTC.

This clone was picked up a small number of times. This sample includes further DNA sequences coding for the same CDR3. This chain connects TRBV7-3 to TRBJ1-1; D remains ambiguous. CDR1 and CDR2 (germline): SGHTA, FQGTGA. Trimming left V 0 bases short and J 2 bases short, with 7 bases between. The CDR3 is 14 amino acids. The CDR3 coding sequence is TGTGCCAGCAGCTTAACCGGAGGTAACACTGAAGCTTTCTTT. Its protein is CASSLTGGNTEAFF.

This clone came up once. The V call is TRBV27, the J call TRBJ2-7; 16 nucleotides match TRBD2. V shed 6 bases, J shed 7 bases, and the junction held 15 bases outside the gene matches. CDR1 and CDR2 from the germline V gene are MNHEY and SMNVEV (reference sequence). The CDR3 has 18 residues. The CDR3 DNA reads TGTGCCAGCAGCCGAAGGGGACTAGCGGGAGGGCCGGGGCTAGAGCAGTACTTC. It codes for CASSRRGLAGGPGLEQYF.

This clone was seen more than once but under ten times. V is TRBV21-1 and J is TRBJ1-5; TRBD1 is the table's D call, not checked against the DNA. TRBV21-1 has pseudogene status. The CDR3 is made up of 19 amino acids. The CDR3 DNA follows: TGTGCCAGCAGCAAAGGAGATTCGGGGACAGGGGATCGCAATCAGCCCCAGCATTTT. As protein: CASSKGDSGTGDRNQPQHF.

V gene TRBV5-6 combines with J gene TRBJ1-5; 8 nucleotides line up with TRBD1. CDR3 size: 15 residues. Germline CDR1 and CDR2: SGHDT and YYEEEE. The V segment lost 3 bases and the J segment 3 bases; nucleotides outside the gene matches: 5. DNA of the CDR3: TGTGCCAGCAGCTCGACAGGGGACCTCAATCAGCCCCAGCATTTT. The encoded protein is CASSSTGDLNQPQHF.

The rearrangement links TRBV10-1 to TRBJ2-2, with 9 bases that match TRBD1. V lost 8 bases and J lost 7; bases outside the gene matches: 8. The CDR3 consists of 14 residues. Per germline, CDR1 WNHNN and CDR2 SYGVQD (reference sequence). CDR3 DNA: TGCGCCAGCGGAGACGGGACAGGGTTCGGGGAGCTGTTTTTT. It yields the protein CASGDGTGFGELFF.

This clone turned up a few times. The chain employs TRBV5-6 and TRBJ2-3; D possibly corresponds to TRBD1 (5 bases). CDR1 and CDR2 from the germline V gene are SGHDT and YYEEEE. The ends were cut back, 1 base at V and 1 base at J, with 10 bases in the middle. The CDR3 runs to 15 residues. The CDR3 DNA reads TGTGCCAGCAGCTTGAGGCTGACAGGCACAGATACGCAGTATTTT. This gives the protein CASSLRLTGTDTQYF.

V usage is TRBV5-1 and J usage is TRBJ2-3; D is unclear. The length of the CDR3 is 14 residues. V was shortened by 5 bases and J by 0 bases, with 10 bases between the two germline ends. The germline CDR1 and CDR2 sequences are SGHRS and YFSETQ. The CDR3 bases are TGCGCCAGCAGAATGGCGTTTAGCACAGATACGCAGTATTTT. The encoded protein is CASRMAFSTDTQYF.

This clone has only a few counts. V usage is TRBV7-6 and J usage is TRBJ2-3; D perhaps matches TRBD2 (6 bases). Germline V gene lookup returns CDR1 SGHVS and CDR2 FNYEAQ. The V end lost 1 base, the J end lost 8 bases, and 7 bases lay between the germline ends. The CDR3 is 12 residues long. The CDR3 reads CASSLEAGTQYF. CDR3 nucleotides: TGTGCCAGCAGCTTAGAAGCGGGTACGCAGTATTTT.

The genes are TRBV7-2 and TRBJ2-1, with TRBD2 identical over 10 bases. The germline gives CDR1 SGHTA, CDR2 FQGNSA. The CDR3 has 13 residues. V gave up 5 bases and J gave up 13 bases; unmatched junction bases: 8. CDR3 residues: CASSPNSGRAQFF. CDR3 in DNA: TGTGCCAGCAGCCCTAACAGCGGGAGGGCCCAGTTCTTC.

The rearrangement links TRBV7-9 to TRBJ2-7; a possible D gene is TRBD2 (6 bases). The CDR3 contains 14 residues. V was trimmed by 2 bases and J by 1 base, leaving 9 bases between them. CDR1 is SEHNR and CDR2 is FQNEAQ in the germline V gene (reference sequence). The CDR3 here is CASSLRGRSYEQYF. The CDR3 DNA sequence: TGTGCCAGCAGCTTACGGGGGAGGTCCTACGAGCAGTACTTC. The full variable domain, its missing parts supplied by reference TRBV7-9 and TRBJ2-7, is DTGVSQNPRHKITKRGQNVTFRCDPISEHNRLYWYRQTLGQGPEFLTYFQNEAQLEKSRLLSDRFSAERPKGSFSTLEIQRTEQGDSAMYLCASSLRGRSYEQYFGPGTRLTVT.

This clone was seen more than once but under ten times. The rearrangement joins TRBV4-2 to TRBJ2-2; perhaps TRBD2 as D (6 bases). CDR1 is LGHNA and CDR2 is YNFKEQ in the germline V gene. The length of the CDR3 is 14 residues. V was trimmed by 0 bases and J by 5 bases, leaving 7 bases between them. The CDR3 region is CASSQDGRTGELFF. In DNA, the CDR3 is TGTGCCAGCAGCCAAGATGGGAGGACCGGGGAGCTGTTTTTT.

The rearrangement links TRBV6-5 to TRBJ1-1, with 12 bases lining up with TRBD1. Germline-derived CDR1 and CDR2 are MNHEY and SVGAGI. The V gene end was trimmed by 8 bases and the J gene end by 6 bases; junction bases not matched to a gene: 10. The CDR3 has 15 amino acids. The DNA of the CDR3 is TGTGCCAGCTGTAGTCCGGGACAGGGGGCGGCTGAAGCTTTCTTT. Amino acids: CASCSPGQGAAEAFF.

This clone was observed a handful of times. The chain is built from TRBV6-1 and TRBJ2-5, with 11 bases that match TRBD2. With 6 bases clipped from V and 8 bases from J, the junction kept 11 bases outside the gene matches. Germline V CDR1 and CDR2: MNHNS, SASEGT. CDR3 length equals 15 residues. The CDR3 loop is CASRTPASGRITQYF. In DNA form, the CDR3 reads TGTGCCAGCAGGACTCCGGCTAGCGGGAGGATTACCCAGTACTTC.

This clone was seen a handful of times. This chain uses TRBV27 with TRBJ2-1; D might be TRBD2 (6 bases). Trimming cost V 5 bases and J 7 bases, with 15 bases left between them. CDR1 is MNHEY and CDR2 is SMNVEV in the germline V gene (reference sequence). The CDR3 is 14 amino acids. The CDR3 region is CASSAAGSRNEQFF. CDR3 in DNA: TGTGCCAGCAGTGCAGCGGGTTCTAGAAATGAGCAGTTCTTC.

The sample holds a few counts of this clone. V and J are TRBV6-6 and TRBJ2-2, with D perhaps assigned TRBD1 or TRBD2 (5 bases each). The CDR3 covers 14 residues. Trimming left V 2 bases short and J 5 bases short, with 9 bases between. CDR1 and CDR2 (germline): MNHNY, SVGAGI (reference sequence). CDR3 amino acids: CASSYTGATGELFF. As DNA, the CDR3 is TGTGCCAGCAGTTACACCGGGGCTACCGGGGAGCTGTTTTTT.

The chain links TRBV28 to TRBJ2-2; maybe TRBD2 (6 bases). Germline values: CDR1 MDHEN, CDR2 SYDVKM. The CDR3 extends over 16 amino acids. V was cut by 5 bases and J by 6 bases, with 19 bases left in between. CDR3 amino acids: CASSPAGDSKAGELFF. The CDR3 DNA is TGTGCCAGCAGTCCAGCCGGGGACTCCAAAGCCGGGGAGCTGTTTTTT.

The chain couples TRBV28 to TRBJ2-7, with unresolved D. V shed 6 bases and J shed 3 bases, with 21 bases lying between them. Per germline, CDR1 MDHEN and CDR2 SYDVKM. The CDR3 totals 16 residues. CDR3 nucleotides: TGTGCCAGCAGCGACGTCCTGGCAGGTCACTACTACGAGCAGTACTTC. It is translated as CASSDVLAGHYYEQYF.

This clone has a handful of counts. The chain carries TRBV19 and TRBJ2-2; 9 positions match TRBD1. Germline lookup yields CDR1 LNHDA and CDR2 SQIVND (reference sequence). J gave up 6 bases and V 2 bases, and 4 bases lay outside the gene matches. The CDR3 has 15 residues. The CDR3 region has the DNA TGTGCCAGTAGTATAAGGACAGGGGCGGCCGGGGAGCTGTTTTTT. It specifies CASSIRTGAAGELFF. The full variable domain, its missing parts supplied by reference TRBV19 and TRBJ2-2, is DGGITQSPKYLFRKEGQNVTLSCEQNLNHDAMYWYRQDPGQGLRLIYYSQIVNDFQKGDIAEGYSVSREKKESFPLTVTSAQKNPTAFYLCASSIRTGAAGELFFGEGSRLTVL.

This chain links TRBV19 with TRBJ2-1; possible D gene TRBD2, 6 bases. This CDR3 spans 16 amino acids. Trimming left V 1 base short and J 6 bases short, with 16 bases between. Per germline, CDR1 LNHDA and CDR2 SQIVND (reference sequence). The CDR3 is CASSIAGLRWSNEQFF. The CDR3 region has the DNA TGTGCCAGTAGTATAGCTGGACTAAGATGGTCCAATGAGCAGTTCTTC.

This clone was found a few times. DNA for the CDR3: TGTGCCAGCAAAAGGAATGGGGACTATGGCTACACCTTC. Encoded protein: CASKRNGDYGYTF. The J gene is TRBJ1-2, the V gene TRBV5-4; unclear D gene. The germline V and J ends were trimmed by 6 bases and 3 bases, with 12 bases remaining between them. The CDR3 loop spans 13 amino acids. Germline CDR1 reads SGHNT; CDR2 reads YYREEE (reference sequence).

The genes are TRBV7-9 and TRBJ2-3, with 9 bases lining up with TRBD2. The germline V gene encodes CDR1 SEHNR and CDR2 FQNEAQ (reference sequence). The CDR3 runs to 18 residues. Trimming at V came to 1 base and at J to 2 bases, leaving 10 bases not matched to a gene. The CDR3 loop reads CASSLGFLGLAVTDTQYF. The DNA for the CDR3 is TGTGCCAGCAGCTTAGGGTTTTTGGGACTAGCAGTCACAGATACGCAGTATTTT.

This clone showed up just a few times. This rearrangement joins TRBV7-9 to TRBJ2-3, with D perhaps TRBD1 (5 bases). V was clipped by 1 base and J by 5 bases, with 10 bases between them. Germline CDR1 and CDR2: SEHNR and FQNEAQ (reference sequence). CDR3 size: 14 residues. CDR3 amino acids: CASSLGRGIDTQYF. Here the CDR3 DNA reads TGTGCCAGCAGCTTAGGAAGGGGTATAGATACGCAGTATTTT.

In its sample, this clone was seen a few times. The chain employs TRBV7-9 and TRBJ2-7; 8 positions match TRBD1. This CDR3 is built from 14 residues. V was clipped by 5 bases and J by 4 bases; unmatched bases: 7. Germline V CDR1 and CDR2: SEHNR, FQNEAQ (reference sequence). CDR3 in amino acids: CASSATGERYEQYF. For the CDR3, the DNA is TGTGCCAGCAGCGCGACAGGGGAGAGGTACGAGCAGTACTTC.